The rows below give T cell receptor beta chains drawn from one sample of a study of post-analysis software for immune sequencing data. TCRdb called the PCR reads again in MiXCR, with one record for every CDR3 protein. The top ten hold 11% of the sample, which has 600,000 to 700,000 distinct CDR3 sequences, 55% to 60% seen once. The specimen was blood. Every receptor here comes from a girl aged 2 to 10 with multiple sclerosis. Each CDR3 is given with its conserved first and last residue. A D gene is named only where the DNA matches it firmly. The size of a clone is reported for some rows only, either as once, few or many, or as a class for expanded clones.

j_call | clone_size | cdr3_length | d_call | v_call | cdr3_nt | cdr3_aa
TRBJ2-6 | . | 18 | . | TRBV25-1 | TGTGCCAGCAGGGAGACCGGGCTTTCTTCCTCTGGGGCCAACGTCCTGACTTTC | CASRETGLSSSGANVLTF
TRBJ2-1 | . | 16 | TRBD2 | TRBV4-3 | TGCGCCAGCAGCCAAGATCCCAGCGGGGCGAGTAATGAGCAGTTCTTC | CASSQDPSGASNEQFF
TRBJ2-1 | . | 16 | TRBD1 | TRBV6-5 | TGTGCCAGCAGTTACTTTAGGACAGGGACCTACAATGAGCAGTTCTTC | CASSYFRTGTYNEQFF
TRBJ1-4 | . | 17 | . | TRBV5-1 | TGCGCCAGCAGCTTGGCTCCCCCAGGGGCAACTAATGAAAAACTGTTTTTT | CASSLAPPGATNEKLFF
TRBJ2-7 | . | 16 | . | TRBV6-5 | TGTGCCAGCAGTTACTTACGGGGACCCGGGCAAGACGAGCAGTACTTC | CASSYLRGPGQDEQYF
TRBJ2-1 | . | 15 | TRBD2 | TRBV28 | TGTGCCGTCCTTCCCGGACTAGCGGCAGACAATGAGCAGTTCTTC | CAVLPGLAADNEQFF
TRBJ2-1 | . | 17 | TRBD2 | TRBV4-3 | TGCGCCAGCAGCCAAGGACTAGCGGGGGGAAAGGGGCATGAGCAGTTCTTC | CASSQGLAGGKGHEQFF
TRBJ1-1 | . | 13 | . | TRBV15 | TGTGCCACCAGCAGAACCGAGAACACTGAAGCTTTCTTT | CATSRTENTEAFF
TRBJ2-4 | few | 16 | . | TRBV5-1 | TGCGCCAGCAGCTTGGGCAGATCTAGCCAGGAAAACATTCAGTACTTC | CASSLGRSSQENIQYF
TRBJ2-1 | once | 13 | . | TRBV5-1 | TGCGCCAGCAGCTTGAGCTCCTTAAATGAGCAGTTCTTC | CASSLSSLNEQFF